This T cell receptor (beta chain) is drawn from a study of low-dose radiotherapy and immunotherapy resistance in tumors. Study overall: A dose of 0.5 Gy per fraction was delivered to Cohort 1 every 2 weeks, for a total of 6.5 Gy. Patients received 300 mg of oral aspirin each day across four cycles, commencing on cycle 1 day 1.

This clonotype was seen repeatedly, ten times or more. Regarding time point: before trial treatment. Low-dose radiotherapy and low-dose cyclophosphamide, together with aspirin, ipilimumab and nivolumab, were given to donors. Germline V lookup: CDR1 SQVTM, CDR2 ANQGSEA. Trimming cost V 4 bases and J 3 bases; bases outside gene matches: 2. The CDR3 runs 13 residues. With TRAV- and TRBV-specific primers, first-strand cDNA was made, covering the alpha and beta chains. PCR amplification of the TCRs was performed with Phusion for approximately 20 PCR cycles, and it relied on a constant-region primer together with a V-primer adapter. By in vitro transcription, the isolated mRNA was amplified. TCRdb processed the reads anew with MiXCR; each CDR3 protein has one entry. The sample records 75,000 to 95,000 distinct CDR3 sequences, around 9.2% being singletons.

V is TRBV29-1 and J is TRBJ1-3; 8 bases align to TRBD1. Sequencing was performed on PBMCs, taken before treatment. This receptor was obtained from a male donor with prostate cancer. The CDR3 DNA is TGCAGCGTTGGGACAGGGAATGGAAACACCATATATTTT. It encodes CSVGTGNGNTIYF.